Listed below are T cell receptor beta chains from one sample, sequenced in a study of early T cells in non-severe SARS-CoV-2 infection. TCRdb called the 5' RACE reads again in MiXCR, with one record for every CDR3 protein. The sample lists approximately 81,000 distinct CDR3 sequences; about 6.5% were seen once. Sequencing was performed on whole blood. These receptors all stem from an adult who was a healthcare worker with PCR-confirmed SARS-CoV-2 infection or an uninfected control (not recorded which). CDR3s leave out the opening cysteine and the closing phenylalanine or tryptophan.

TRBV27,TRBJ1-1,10,ASSRTGVEAF
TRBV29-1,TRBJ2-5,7,SISIPQY
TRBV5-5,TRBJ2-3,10,ASSFSTDTQY
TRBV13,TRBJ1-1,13,ASSLAISGDTEAF
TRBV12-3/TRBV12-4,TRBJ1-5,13,ASSRQDGVGQPQH
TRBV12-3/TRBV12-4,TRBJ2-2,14,ASSLARFRDTGELF
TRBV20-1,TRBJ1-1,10,SARDPLGEAF
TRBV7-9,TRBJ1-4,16,ASSLLGQKLPTNEKLF
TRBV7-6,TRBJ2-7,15,ASSSSRERETSYEQY
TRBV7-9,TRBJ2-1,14,ASSHSLVGSFNEQF
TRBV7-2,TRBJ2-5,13,ASSLVRGTEETQY
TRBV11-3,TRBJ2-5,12,ASSSGLAEETQY
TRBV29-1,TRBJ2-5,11,SVERGFQETQY
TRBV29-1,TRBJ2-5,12,SVSGLAGVETQY
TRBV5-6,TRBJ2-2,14,ASSFGTGSYTGELF
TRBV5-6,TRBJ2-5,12,ASSLSAGKKTQY
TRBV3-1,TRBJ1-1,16,ASSQDLRWRPMNTEAF
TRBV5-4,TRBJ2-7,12,ASSLDSLHYEQY
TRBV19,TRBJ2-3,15,ASTGGSGTTYTDTQY
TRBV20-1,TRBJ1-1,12,SASNPGSNTEAF
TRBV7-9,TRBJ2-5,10,ASSFKEETQY
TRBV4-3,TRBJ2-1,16,ASSQESGGGARYNEQF
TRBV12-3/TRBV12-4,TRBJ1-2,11,ASSLRGRSGYT
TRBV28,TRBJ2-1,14,ASHIPTPGPVNEQF
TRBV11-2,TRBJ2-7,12,ASSKGDRHYEQY
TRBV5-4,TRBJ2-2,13,ASSKGLDNTGELF
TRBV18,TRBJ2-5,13,ASSPPARAQETQY
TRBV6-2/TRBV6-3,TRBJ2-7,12,ASSYGSSSGEQY
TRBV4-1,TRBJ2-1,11,ASSQGTYGEQF